In this sample, the clone carrying this T cell receptor (beta chain) turned up a few times. Its antigen is not identified. This record belongs to a study of identical twins. Study-level findings and limits: Cord blood beta clonotypes present at high abundance carried fewer insertions; no such pattern appeared in memory repertoires.

TCRdb re-analysed the 5' RACE reads in MiXCR, keeping a single row per CDR3 protein. The repertoire holds 500,000 or so distinct CDR3 sequences, with less than 25% as singletons. This CDR3 region has 15 residues. Germline V CDR1 and CDR2: MNHEY, SMNVEV (reference sequence). V was pared by 6 bases and J by 3 bases, with 18 bases between. The sample also formed part of further work on T cells expressing NK-cell markers.

The sequence was collected from a young woman in good health. The source material was CD4+ T cells sorted from blood. The chain employs TRBV27 and TRBJ2-7, with D tentatively TRBD1 (7 bases). In DNA form, the CDR3 reads TGTGCCAGCAGCTCACAGGCAGGGGGGTACTACGAGCAGTACTTC. Translated, it gives CASSSQAGGYYEQYF.